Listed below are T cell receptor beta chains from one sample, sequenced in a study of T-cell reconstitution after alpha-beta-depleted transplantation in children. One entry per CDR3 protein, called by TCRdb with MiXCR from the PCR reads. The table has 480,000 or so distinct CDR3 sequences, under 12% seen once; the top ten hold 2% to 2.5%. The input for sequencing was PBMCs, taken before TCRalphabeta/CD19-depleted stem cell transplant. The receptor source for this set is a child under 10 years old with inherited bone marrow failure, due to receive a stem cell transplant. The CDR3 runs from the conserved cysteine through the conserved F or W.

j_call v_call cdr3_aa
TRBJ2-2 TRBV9 CASSLSRRGANTGELFF
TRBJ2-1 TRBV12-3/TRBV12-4 CASSHIRHEQFF
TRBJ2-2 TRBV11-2 CASSVLAPTGELFF
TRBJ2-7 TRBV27 CASSFGEQYF
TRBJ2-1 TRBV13 CASSLLRGLAGYEQFF
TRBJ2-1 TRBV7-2 CASSLPGLSYNEQFF
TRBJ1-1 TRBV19 CASSIGISGTEAFF
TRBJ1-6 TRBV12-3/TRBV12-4 CASSPAGANSPLHF
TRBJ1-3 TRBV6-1 CASRADDISSGNTIYF
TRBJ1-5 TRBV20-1 CSARDDRGYNQPQHF
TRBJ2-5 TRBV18 CASSPPTLAGGETQYF
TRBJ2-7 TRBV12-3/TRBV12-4 CASSLWDRDYEQYF
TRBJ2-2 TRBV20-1 CSATTGTPYTGELFF
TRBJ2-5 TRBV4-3 CASSQNSGRAQETQYF
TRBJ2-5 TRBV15 CATSKRDVPETQYF
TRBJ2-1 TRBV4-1 CASSQRQPNNEQFF
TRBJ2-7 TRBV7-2 CASSLGMVGGEVYEQYF
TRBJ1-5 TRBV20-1 CSAPGEGALGQPQHF
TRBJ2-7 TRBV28 CASTRGGEQYF
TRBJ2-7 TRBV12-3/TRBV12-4 CASSSGQPQYF
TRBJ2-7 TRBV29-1 CSVEKDEDEQYF
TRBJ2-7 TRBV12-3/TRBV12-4 CASSFSPYEQYF
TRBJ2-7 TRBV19 CASSIDTISYEQYF
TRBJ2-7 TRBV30 CAWSALAGGPVEQYF